This T cell receptor (beta chain) was sequenced for a study of shared clonotypes between healthy human individuals. The study's findings and limits: Generation probability values for non-shared clonotypes were lower than those for clonotypes shared by all four donors.

Sequencing used immunoSEQ multiplex PCR; TCRdb keeps in-frame clones, though not all of them. The sample consists of around 510,000 clones, approximately 95% of them appearing once. The CDR3 is made up of 14 amino acids. Germline V CDR1 and CDR2: KGHSH, LQKENI. J was trimmed by 6 bases and V by 4 bases; bases with no gene match: 2. About this clone itself: Its antigen is unknown.

The sequenced sample consisted of naive CD4+ T cells sorted from blood. Subset described: CD45RA+ positively selected. This TCR was sampled from a woman under 40 in good health. The genes are TRBV18 and TRBJ1-4, with 10 bases fitting TRBD1. The chain's CDR3 is CASSLTGGDEKLFF. Here the CDR3 DNA reads TGTGCCAGCTCACTGACAGGGGGCGATGAAAAACTGTTTTTT. Looking up the rest from reference TRBV18 and TRBJ1-4 gives the full variable domain: NAGVMQNPRHLVRRRGQEARLRCSPMKGHSHVYWYRQLPEEGLKFMVYLQKENIIDESGMPKERFSAEFPKEGPSILRIQQVVRGDSAAYFCASSLTGGDEKLFFGSGTQLSVL.